The rows below give T cell receptor beta chains drawn from one sample of a study of CD8+CD57+ T cells in acquired aplastic anemia. Each CDR3 protein is one row after TCRdb ran MiXCR on the reads. The table lists roughly 160,000 distinct CDR3 sequences, less than 60% of them singletons, with roughly 3.1% in the top ten. The sequencing sample was made of sorted CD4+, CD8+, or CD8+CD57+ T cells (not recorded which) from PBMCs. The receptors were sampled from a human donor with aplastic anemia. The CDR3 runs from the conserved cysteine through the conserved F or W. Fields, in order: V gene, clone size, D gene, J gene, CDR3 protein, CDR3 DNA. D genes are given only for firm matches. Clone sizes are given selectively: once, few, many, or a class where the clone is expanded.

TRBV11-3	few	.	TRBJ2-1	CASSITGTYNEQFF	TGTGCCAGCAGCATCACCGGGACTTACAATGAGCAGTTCTTC
TRBV9	.	.	TRBJ2-7	CASSVAHRSEQYF	TGTGCCAGCAGCGTAGCTCACCGGTCCGAGCAGTACTTC
TRBV5-6	.	TRBD1	TRBJ1-2	CASSLAPGGGNGYTF	TGTGCCAGCAGCTTGGCGCCAGGGGGTGGAAATGGCTACACCTTC
TRBV6-5	.	TRBD1	TRBJ2-5	CASSYKPPGQGIGTQYF	TGTGCCAGCAGTTACAAGCCACCGGGACAGGGTATCGGGACCCAGTACTTC
TRBV9	many	.	TRBJ2-2	CASSRPSGASPGELFF	TGTGCCAGCAGCCGACCGTCGGGAGCTAGTCCCGGGGAGCTGTTTTTT
TRBV20-1	.	.	TRBJ1-4	CSARVTANEKLFF	TGCAGTGCTAGAGTTACGGCTAATGAAAAACTGTTTTTT
TRBV2	.	.	TRBJ2-3	CAARGAGTDTQYF	TGTGCCGCCAGGGGTGCGGGCACAGATACGCAGTATTTT
TRBV5-1	many	.	TRBJ2-1	CASSLAMGSVNEQFF	TGCGCCAGCAGCTTGGCTATGGGTTCGGTCAATGAGCAGTTCTTC
TRBV5-6	.	TRBD1	TRBJ2-7	CASSPPTGVTEQYF	TGTGCCAGCAGCCCTCCGACAGGGGTTACCGAGCAGTACTTC
TRBV7-2	.	.	TRBJ2-3	CASSPSKGATQYF	TGTGCCAGCAGCCCCTCCAAGGGCGCTACGCAGTATTTT
TRBV20-1	.	.	TRBJ2-6	CSASSSGGSSSGANVLTF	TGCAGTGCTAGCTCCAGTGGGGGCTCAAGCTCTGGGGCCAACGTCCTGACTTTC
TRBV7-2	many	.	TRBJ1-2	CASSFSPSPNYGYTF	TGTGCCAGCAGCTTCTCACCCAGCCCTAACTATGGCTACACCTTC
TRBV2	.	.	TRBJ1-2	CASSEGLVAYGYTF	TGTGCCAGCAGTGAAGGGTTAGTGGCCTATGGCTACACCTTC
TRBV28	.	TRBD2	TRBJ2-2	CASSSLGGGYTGELFF	TGTGCCAGCAGTTCCCTGGGGGGAGGGTACACCGGGGAGCTGTTTTTT
TRBV24-1	medium-sized	.	TRBJ2-3	CATSVQGRPDTQYF	TGTGCCACCAGTGTCCAGGGGAGGCCAGATACGCAGTATTTT
TRBV9	many	TRBD1	TRBJ2-2	CASSATTGANTGELFF	TGTGCCAGCAGCGCGACGACAGGGGCGAACACCGGGGAGCTGTTTTTT
TRBV9	many	TRBD1	TRBJ1-2	CASSVWAGQGNGGYTF	TGTGCCAGCAGCGTATGGGCGGGACAGGGGAATGGTGGCTACACCTTC
TRBV4-2	.	.	TRBJ1-1	CASSAADNRGSTEAFF	TGTGCCAGCAGCGCAGCAGACAACAGAGGAAGCACTGAAGCTTTCTTT